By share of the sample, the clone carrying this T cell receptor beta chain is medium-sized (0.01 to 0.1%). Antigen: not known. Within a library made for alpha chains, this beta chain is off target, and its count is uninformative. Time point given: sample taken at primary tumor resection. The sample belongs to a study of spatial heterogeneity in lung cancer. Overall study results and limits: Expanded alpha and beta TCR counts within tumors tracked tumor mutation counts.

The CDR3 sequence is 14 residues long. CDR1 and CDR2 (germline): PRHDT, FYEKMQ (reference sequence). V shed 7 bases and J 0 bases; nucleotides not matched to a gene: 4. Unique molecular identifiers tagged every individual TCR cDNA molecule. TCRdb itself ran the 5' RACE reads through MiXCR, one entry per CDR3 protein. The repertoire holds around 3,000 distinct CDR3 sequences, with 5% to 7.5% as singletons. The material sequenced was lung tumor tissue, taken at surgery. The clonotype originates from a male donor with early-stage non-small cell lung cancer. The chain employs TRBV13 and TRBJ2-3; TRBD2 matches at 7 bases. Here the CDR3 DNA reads TGTGCCAGCAAGAGGCGGGGGAGCACAGATACGCAGTATTTT. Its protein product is CASKRRGSTDTQYF.